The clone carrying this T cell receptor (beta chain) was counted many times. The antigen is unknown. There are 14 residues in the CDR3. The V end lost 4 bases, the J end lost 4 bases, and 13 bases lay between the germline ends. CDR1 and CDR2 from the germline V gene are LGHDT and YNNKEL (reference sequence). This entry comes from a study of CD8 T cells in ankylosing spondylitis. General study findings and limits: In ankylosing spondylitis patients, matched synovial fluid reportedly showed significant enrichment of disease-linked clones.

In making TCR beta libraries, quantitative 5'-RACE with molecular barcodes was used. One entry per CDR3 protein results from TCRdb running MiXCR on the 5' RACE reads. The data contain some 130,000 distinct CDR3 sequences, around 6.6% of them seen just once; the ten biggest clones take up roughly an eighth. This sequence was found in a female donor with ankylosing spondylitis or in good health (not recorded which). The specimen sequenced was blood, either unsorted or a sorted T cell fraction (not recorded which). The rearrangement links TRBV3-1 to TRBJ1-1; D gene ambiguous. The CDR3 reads CASSPWGEGTEAFF. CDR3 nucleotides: TGTGCCAGCAGCCCCTGGGGTGAGGGCACTGAAGCTTTCTTT.